This paragraph covers one T cell receptor beta chain sequence. The sample comes from a study of blood T cell repertoires in COVID-19. Study-level information: Researchers got acute and convalescent COVID-19 samples from the United States, Italy and Spain. Sources were T cells, B-cell-depleted T cells, or PBMCs; the material itself was cDNA or gDNA.

Authors' data handling: By means of reference gene primer amplification, nucleated cell counts were estimated. Measured with immunoSEQ multiplex PCR; TCRdb has only the in-frame clones, and not every one. Clone size and V and J calls were adopted from that table, with D and trimming inferred from the DNA. Of approximately 180,000 clones listed, more than 75% are singletons. The receptor was derived from a human donor with acute COVID-19. The donor label of this sample is uncertain. The sample comprised PBMCs or T cells enriched from blood (not recorded which).

CDR3: CASSRDSDYGYTF. The CDR3 DNA follows: TGCGCCAGCAGCCGGGACAGCGACTATGGCTACACCTTC. The chain has TRBV5-1 and TRBJ1-2, with 7 bases matching TRBD1. The CDR3 runs 13 residues. The J segment lost 3 bases and the V segment lost 4 bases, leaving 3 bases of the junction unmatched. Germline CDR1 is SGHRS and CDR2 is YFSETQ.